The entry below describes one T cell receptor (beta chain). In the source study's methods: Nucleated cell counts were estimated from reference gene primer amplification. Repertoires were generated with immunoSEQ multiplex PCR, while TCRdb's copy carries only in-frame clones and drops some. Clonal size and the V and J genes are those of that table, whereas D and trimming came from the DNA. In the table there are roughly 340,000 clones, under 95% of which are singletons. The source of the sample is a study of blood T cell repertoires in COVID-19. For the study at large: In each case, the material was cDNA or gDNA derived from T cells, B-cell-depleted T cells, or PBMCs.

With 5 bases clipped from V and 4 bases from J, the junction kept 6 bases outside the gene matches. CDR1 MDHEN and CDR2 SYDVKM come from the germline V gene. This CDR3 has 14 residues. This sequence joins TRBV28 and TRBJ1-2; TRBD1 aligns across 8 bases. Material for sequencing was peripheral blood. The sequence was collected from a woman in her late teens or twenties who had recovered from COVID-19. The DNA for the CDR3 is TGTGCCAGCAGTAACCTGGACAGGGTCTATGGCTACACCTTC. Its protein product is CASSNLDRVYGYTF.